This entry is about one T cell receptor (beta chain). This record belongs to a study of blood T cell repertoires in COVID-19. Germline lookup yields CDR1 SNHLY and CDR2 FYNNEI. The CDR3 sequence is 15 residues long. Trimming took off 7 bases at V and 0 bases at J, with 13 bases between the two ends. Original methodology: Amplification of reference gene primers provided the estimated nucleated cell counts. The assay was immunoSEQ multiplex PCR, and TCRdb's table has in-frame clones only and misses some. The D gene and trimming were derived from the DNA, and the V and J assignments and clone size from that table. The profile shows about 200,000 clones, approximately 87% of them singletons.

The material sequenced was peripheral blood. This chain joins TRBV2 and TRBJ2-1; D is undetermined. The sequence came from a woman aged 70 to 79 with acute or convalescent COVID-19. Here the CDR3 DNA reads TGTGCCAGCATTAAGCAAATGAGCTCCTACAATGAGCAGTTCTTC. This codes for CASIKQMSSYNEQFF.